This TCR beta chain was identified in a study of blood T cell repertoires in COVID-19. Study background: Sources were T cells, B-cell-depleted T cells, or PBMCs; the material itself was cDNA or gDNA.

Participant reports of clinical history set cohort assignment. Recovery meant two consecutive negative NP/OP PCR tests, professional clearance, or resolved symptoms. The length of the CDR3 is 13 residues. Germline V gene data show CDR1 as LNHDA and CDR2 as SQIVND (reference sequence). V lost 11 bases to trimming and J lost 0 bases, with 10 bases between them. This clone was seen many times. As processed by the authors: Amplified reference gene primers provided the basis for estimating nucleated cell counts. Repertoires were generated with immunoSEQ multiplex PCR, while TCRdb's copy carries only in-frame clones and drops some. The DNA gave D and trimming, while V, J and clone size come from that table. The sample carries 110,000 to 150,000 clones, 78% recorded once.

The rearrangement joins TRBV19 to TRBJ2-2, with a tentative D call TRBD2 (5 bases). The TCR originated in a woman aged 45-65 years who had recovered from COVID-19. The sequenced material came from PBMCs or T cells enriched from blood (not recorded which). The CDR3 reads CAGADSNTGELFF. CDR3 bases: TGTGCCGGAGCGGACTCGAACACCGGGGAGCTGTTTTTT.